By sample share, the clone carrying this TCR beta chain is medium-sized. This entry belongs to a study of CDR3 diversity in severe acne. TCRdb reprocessed the PCR reads via MiXCR and lists one record per CDR3 protein. The sample includes roughly 100,000 distinct CDR3 sequences, more than 45% of them seen just once. The CDR3 is 12 amino acids. CDR1 and CDR2 from the germline V gene are SGHVS and FNYEAQ. V lost 5 bases and J lost 10, with 14 bases in between. The sequence derives from a male donor with acne. Sequencing used blood. The chain employs TRBV7-6 and TRBJ1-1, with a tentative D call TRBD1 (5 bases). CDR3 DNA: TGTGCCAGCAGCCCCGAGACAGCTCTAGCTTTCTTT. Its protein product is CASSPETALAFF. Full variable domain (rest looked up from reference TRBV7-6 and TRBJ1-1): GAGVSQSPRYKVTKRGQDVALRCDPISGHVSLYWYRQALGQGPEFLTYFNYEAQQDKSGLPNDRFSAERPEGSISTLTIQRTEQRDSAMYRCASSPETALAFFGQGTRLTVV.